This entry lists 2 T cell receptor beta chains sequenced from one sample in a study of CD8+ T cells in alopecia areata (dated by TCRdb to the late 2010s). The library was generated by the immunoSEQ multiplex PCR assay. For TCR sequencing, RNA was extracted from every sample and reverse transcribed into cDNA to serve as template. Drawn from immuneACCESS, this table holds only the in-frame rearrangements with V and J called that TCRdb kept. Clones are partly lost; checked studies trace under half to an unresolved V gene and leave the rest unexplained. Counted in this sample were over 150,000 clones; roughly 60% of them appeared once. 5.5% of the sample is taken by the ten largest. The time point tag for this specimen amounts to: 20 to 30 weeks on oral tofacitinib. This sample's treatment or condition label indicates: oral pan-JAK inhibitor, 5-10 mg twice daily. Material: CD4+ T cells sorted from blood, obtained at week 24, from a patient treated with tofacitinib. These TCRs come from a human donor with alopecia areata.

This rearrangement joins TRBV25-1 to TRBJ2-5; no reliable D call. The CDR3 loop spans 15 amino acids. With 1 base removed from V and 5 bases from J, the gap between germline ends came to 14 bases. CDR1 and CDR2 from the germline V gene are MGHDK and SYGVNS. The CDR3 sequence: CASSESGMDGETQYF. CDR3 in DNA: TGTGCCAGCAGTGAATCCGGTATGGACGGGGAGACCCAGTACTTC. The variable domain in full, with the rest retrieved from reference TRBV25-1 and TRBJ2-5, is EADIYQTPRYLVIGTGKKITLECSQTMGHDKMYWYQQDPGMELHLIHYSYGVNSTEKGDLSSESTVSRIRTEHFPLTLESARPSHTSQYLCASSESGMDGETQYFGPGTRLLVL.

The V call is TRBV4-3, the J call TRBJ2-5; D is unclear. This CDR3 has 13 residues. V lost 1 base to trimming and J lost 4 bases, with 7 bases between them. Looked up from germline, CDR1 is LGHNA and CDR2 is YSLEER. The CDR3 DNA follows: TGCGCCAGCAGCCAAGGGACGATAGAGACCCAGTACTTC. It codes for CASSQGTIETQYF.